These T cell receptor beta chains were read from a single sample in a study of shared clonotypes between healthy human individuals. Repertoires were generated with immunoSEQ multiplex PCR, while TCRdb's copy carries only in-frame clones and drops some. The table lists around 2,000,000 clones, just under 95% of them singletons. What was sequenced was naive CD8+ T cells sorted from blood. The origin of the receptors is a man between 18 and 35 years old in good health. Each CDR3 is given with its conserved first and last residue. D genes are given only for firm matches. The size entry is marked missing in some rows and otherwise reads once, few, many or a size class.

TRBJ2-7	once	TRBD2	17	TRBV4-1	CASSPLGLAGLAYEQYF	TGCGCCAGCAGCCCTTTGGGCCTAGCGGGACTAGCCTACGAGCAGTACTTC
TRBJ1-2	once	NA	14	TRBV29-1	CSVEEGSVGYGYTF	TGCAGCGTTGAAGAAGGGTCAGTTGGGTATGGCTACACCTTC
TRBJ2-1	NA	NA	16	TRBV1	CTSSQPGLANSNEQFF	TGCACCAGCAGCCAACCGGGACTAGCGAACTCCAATGAGCAGTTCTTC
TRBJ2-7	NA	NA	13	TRBV4-1	CASSQKDAYEQYF	TGCGCCAGCAGCCAAAAAGACGCCTACGAGCAGTACTTC
TRBJ2-1	NA	TRBD2	15	TRBV6-5	CASSYTGNGGNEQFF	TGTGCCAGCAGTTACACCGGAAACGGGGGGAATGAGCAGTTCTTC
TRBJ1-2	NA	NA	15	TRBV4-1	CASSQVGREEDGYTF	TGCGCCAGCAGCCAAGTGGGAAGGGAGGAGGATGGCTACACCTTC
TRBJ1-2	NA	TRBD1	10	TRBV2	CARGQTGYTF	TGTGCCAGGGGACAGACTGGCTACACCTTC
TRBJ1-6	once	NA	16	TRBV2	CASSEGAGAYNSPLHF	TGTGCCAGCAGTGAGGGGGCAGGGGCCTATAATTCACCCCTCCACTTT
TRBJ1-1	NA	NA	14	TRBV18	CASSPTEMNTEAFF	TGTGCCAGCTCACCGACAGAAATGAACACTGAAGCTTTCTTT
TRBJ2-7	NA	TRBD1	13	TRBV9	CASSKGAGYEQYF	TGTGCCAGCAGCAAGGGGGCGGGCTACGAGCAGTACTTC
TRBJ1-4	NA	NA	12	TRBV11-2	CASSLGGEKLFF	TGTGCCAGCAGCTTAGGTGGGGAAAAACTGTTTTTT
TRBJ2-7	NA	NA	13	TRBV27	CASSWEPGLEQYF	TGTGCCAGCAGTTGGGAACCGGGGCTCGAGCAGTACTTC
TRBJ2-2	NA	NA	15	TRBV6-5	CASSYSRVVTGELFF	TGTGCCAGCAGTTACAGCAGGGTGGTCACCGGGGAGCTGTTTTTT
TRBJ2-1	NA	TRBD2	14	TRBV4-3	CASSVLAGANEQFF	TGCGCCAGCAGCGTCCTAGCGGGAGCCAATGAGCAGTTCTTC
TRBJ2-5	NA	TRBD1	13	TRBV28	CASSETGIETQYF	TGTGCCAGCAGCGAGACAGGGATAGAGACCCAGTACTTC
TRBJ2-1	NA	NA	19	TRBV7-9	CASSPGGGPGVAHYNEQFF	TGTGCCAGCAGCCCAGGTGGAGGACCTGGGGTAGCCCACTACAATGAGCAGTTCTTC
TRBJ2-7	NA	NA	14	TRBV7-9	CASSFADSSYEQYF	TGTGCCAGCAGCTTCGCTGACTCGTCCTACGAGCAGTACTTC
TRBJ2-1	NA	TRBD1	11	TRBV5-1	CASSWGQGQFF	TGCGCCAGCAGCTGGGGACAGGGGCAGTTCTTC
TRBJ2-7	NA	NA	13	TRBV4-3	CASSPGRGYEQYF	TGCGCCAGCAGCCCCGGACGGGGCTACGAGCAGTACTTC
TRBJ2-2	NA	TRBD1	15	TRBV4-1	CASSHWDRGAGELFF	TGCGCCAGCAGCCACTGGGACAGAGGGGCCGGGGAGCTGTTTTTT
TRBJ2-7	NA	NA	13	TRBV29-1	CSVEGPVSYEQYF	TGCAGCGTTGAAGGTCCCGTATCCTACGAGCAGTACTTC
TRBJ2-7	NA	NA	12	TRBV10-3	CAISEVGYEQYF	TGTGCCATCAGTGAGGTGGGCTACGAGCAGTACTTC
TRBJ1-1	NA	NA	15	TRBV6-5	CASSYGGDLNTEAFF	TGTGCCAGCAGTTACGGCGGGGACCTTAACACTGAAGCTTTCTTT
TRBJ1-1	NA	TRBD1	15	TRBV2	CASSEMGQGNTEAFF	TGTGCCAGCAGTGAGATGGGACAGGGCAACACTGAAGCTTTCTTT
TRBJ1-5	NA	NA	13	TRBV9	CASSVKGEQPQHF	TGTGCCAGCAGCGTAAAGGGGGAACAGCCCCAGCATTTT
TRBJ1-2	NA	TRBD1	15	TRBV11-2	CASSYGQGGNYGYTF	TGTGCCAGCAGCTACGGACAGGGTGGTAACTATGGCTACACCTTC
TRBJ2-7	NA	NA	15	TRBV7-8	CASSLVVGLRYEQYF	TGTGCCAGCAGCTTAGTGGTTGGACTCAGATACGAGCAGTACTTC
TRBJ1-1	NA	NA	17	TRBV4-1	CASSQYGTPTMNTEAFF	TGCGCCAGCAGCCAATACGGGACACCGACCATGAACACTGAAGCTTTCTTT
TRBJ2-3	NA	NA	17	TRBV9	CASSVARTEGSTDTQYF	TGTGCCAGCAGCGTAGCACGTACCGAGGGGAGCACAGATACGCAGTATTTT
TRBJ1-2	NA	NA	13	TRBV29-1	CSVEDQILYGYTF	TGCAGCGTTGAAGATCAGATCCTCTATGGCTACACCTTC
TRBJ1-4	NA	NA	13	TRBV13	CASSLDRNEKLFF	TGTGCCAGCAGCTTAGACAGAAATGAAAAACTGTTTTTT
TRBJ2-1	NA	NA	13	TRBV6-5	CASSYGYHNEQFF	TGTGCCAGCAGTTACGGCTACCACAATGAGCAGTTCTTC
TRBJ2-3	NA	NA	12	TRBV27	CASSFFGHTQYF	TGTGCCAGCAGTTTTTTCGGCCATACGCAGTATTTT
TRBJ2-1	NA	NA	12	TRBV5-1	CASSLGDSTQFF	TGCGCCAGCAGCTTGGGGGACTCAACGCAGTTCTTC
TRBJ2-1	NA	NA	13	TRBV2	CASSDYLYNEQFF	TGTGCCAGCAGTGACTACCTCTACAATGAGCAGTTCTTC
TRBJ1-1	NA	TRBD1	14	TRBV25-1	CASSLQGADTEAFF	TGTGCCAGCAGCCTGCAGGGGGCGGACACTGAAGCTTTCTTT
TRBJ2-7	NA	TRBD2	17	TRBV19	CASSINPRREGPHEQYF	TGTGCCAGTAGTATAAACCCACGGCGGGAGGGCCCACACGAGCAGTACTTC
TRBJ2-5	once	NA	13	TRBV27	CASSKSGWETQYF	TGTGCCAGCAGTAAATCTGGTTGGGAGACCCAGTACTTC
TRBJ2-2	NA	NA	15	TRBV30	CAWSEGVLNTGELFF	TGTGCCTGGAGTGAGGGGGTATTAAACACCGGGGAGCTGTTTTTT
TRBJ1-3	NA	NA	16	TRBV25-1	CASSVFSGTGGNTIYF	TGTGCCAGCAGTGTCTTCTCCGGGACGGGTGGAAACACCATATATTTT
TRBJ2-1	once	TRBD2	15	TRBV7-9	CASSPGGIRYNEQFF	TGTGCCAGCAGCCCCGGGGGGATACGGTACAATGAGCAGTTCTTC
TRBJ2-5	NA	TRBD1	15	TRBV19	CASSVGGDGWKTQYF	TGTGCCAGTAGCGTAGGGGGCGATGGGTGGAAGACCCAGTACTTC
TRBJ2-1	NA	TRBD2	19	TRBV7-9	CASSLLPGTASGGYNEQFF	TGTGCCAGCAGCTTACTTCCTGGGACGGCTAGCGGGGGATACAATGAGCAGTTCTTC
TRBJ2-1	NA	NA	13	TRBV13	CASSLATPEEQFF	TGTGCCAGCAGCTTAGCTACTCCCGAGGAGCAGTTCTTC
TRBJ2-7	NA	TRBD1	16	TRBV7-8	CASSYAAGDRGSEQYF	TGTGCCAGCAGCTACGCTGCTGGGGACAGAGGCTCCGAGCAGTACTTC
TRBJ2-7	NA	NA	13	TRBV29-1	CSVVGNSHYEQYF	TGCAGCGTTGTTGGTAACTCTCACTACGAGCAGTACTTC
TRBJ2-3	NA	NA	14	TRBV9	CASSEEPGTDTQYF	TGTGCCAGCAGCGAAGAACCGGGCACAGATACGCAGTATTTT
TRBJ2-1	NA	TRBD2	16	TRBV7-2	CASSLGLAGRYNEQFF	TGTGCCAGCAGCCTAGGACTAGCGGGGAGGTACAATGAGCAGTTCTTC
TRBJ1-1	once	NA	17	TRBV7-9	CASSLAEGRPMNTEAFF	TGTGCCAGCAGCTTAGCGGAGGGCAGACCGATGAACACTGAAGCTTTCTTT
TRBJ2-5	NA	TRBD2	16	TRBV9	CASSVATSGSGETQYF	TGTGCCAGCAGCGTAGCTACAAGCGGGAGTGGGGAGACCCAGTACTTC
TRBJ2-3	NA	TRBD2	16	TRBV4-1	CASSHLTSVPTDTQYF	TGCGCCAGCAGCCACCTTACTAGCGTCCCCACAGATACGCAGTATTTT
TRBJ2-3	NA	TRBD2	17	TRBV6-1	CASSATTSGGHTDTQYF	TGTGCCAGCAGTGCCACTACTAGCGGGGGGCACACAGATACGCAGTATTTT
TRBJ1-1	NA	NA	15	TRBV6-5	CASSSGAWGNTEAFF	TGTGCCAGCAGCTCAGGGGCCTGGGGTAACACTGAAGCTTTCTTT
TRBJ1-1	NA	NA	14	TRBV27	CASSLSAVNTEAFF	TGTGCCAGCAGTTTATCGGCGGTGAACACTGAAGCTTTCTTT
TRBJ2-5	NA	NA	18	TRBV10-2	CASSEFIAIGGTVETQYF	TGCGCCAGCAGTGAGTTCATCGCGATCGGTGGGACGGTAGAGACCCAGTACTTC